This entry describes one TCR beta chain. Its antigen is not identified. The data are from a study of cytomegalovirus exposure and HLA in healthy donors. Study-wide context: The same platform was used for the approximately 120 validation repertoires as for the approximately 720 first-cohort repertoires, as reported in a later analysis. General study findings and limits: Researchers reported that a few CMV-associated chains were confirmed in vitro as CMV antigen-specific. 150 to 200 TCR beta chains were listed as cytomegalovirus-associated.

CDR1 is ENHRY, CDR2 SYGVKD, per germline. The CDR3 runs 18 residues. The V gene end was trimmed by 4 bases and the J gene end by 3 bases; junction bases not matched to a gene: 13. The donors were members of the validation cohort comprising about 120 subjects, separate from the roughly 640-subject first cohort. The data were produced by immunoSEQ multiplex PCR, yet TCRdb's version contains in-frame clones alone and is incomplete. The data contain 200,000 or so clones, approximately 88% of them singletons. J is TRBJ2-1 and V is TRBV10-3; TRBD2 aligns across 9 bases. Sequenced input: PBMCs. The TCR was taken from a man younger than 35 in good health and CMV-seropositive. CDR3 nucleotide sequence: TGTGCCATCAGTGGGGCGAGAGTAGCGGGAGTGGTCTACAATGAGCAGTTCTTC. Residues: CAISGARVAGVVYNEQFF.